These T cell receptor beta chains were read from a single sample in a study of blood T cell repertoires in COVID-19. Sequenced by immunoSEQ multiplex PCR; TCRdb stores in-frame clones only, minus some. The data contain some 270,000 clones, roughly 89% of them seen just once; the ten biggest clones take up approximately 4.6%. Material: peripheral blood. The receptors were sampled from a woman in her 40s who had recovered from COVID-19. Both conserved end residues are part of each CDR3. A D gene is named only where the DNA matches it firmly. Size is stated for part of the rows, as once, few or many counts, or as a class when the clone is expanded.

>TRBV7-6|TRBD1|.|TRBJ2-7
CASSFIISGQGPNEQYF
TGTGCCAGCAGCTTTATAATCTCCGGACAGGGGCCTAACGAGCAGTACTTC
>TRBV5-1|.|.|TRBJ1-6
CASSLKGDNSPLHF
TGCGCCAGCAGCTTGAAGGGGGATAATTCACCCCTCCACTTT
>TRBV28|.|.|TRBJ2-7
CASSFAGVHEQYF
TGTGCCAGCAGCTTCGCAGGGGTACACGAGCAGTACTTC
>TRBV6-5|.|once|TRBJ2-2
CATRLLNTGELFF
TGTGCCACCCGACTGCTGAACACCGGGGAGCTGTTTTTT
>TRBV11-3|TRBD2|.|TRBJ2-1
CASSPNFGLAGGYNEQFF
TGTGCCAGCAGCCCGAACTTTGGACTAGCGGGAGGGTACAATGAGCAGTTCTTC
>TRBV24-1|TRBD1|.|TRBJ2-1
CATSDSWTGRHEQFF
TGTGCCACCAGTGATTCCTGGACAGGGCGGCATGAGCAGTTCTTC
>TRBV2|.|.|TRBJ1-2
CASSERDTNGYTF
TGTGCCAGCAGTGAAAGGGACACCAATGGCTACACCTTC
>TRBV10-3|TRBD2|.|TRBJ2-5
CAISESGGGAGETQYF
TGTGCCATCAGTGAGTCTGGCGGGGGGGCAGGAGAGACCCAGTACTTC
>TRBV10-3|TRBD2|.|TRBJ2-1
CAIRPSGSFNEQFF
TGTGCCATCAGGCCTAGCGGGAGTTTCAATGAGCAGTTCTTC
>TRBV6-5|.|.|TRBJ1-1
CASSFSVMNTEAFF
TGTGCCAGCAGTTTTTCAGTGATGAACACTGAAGCTTTCTTT
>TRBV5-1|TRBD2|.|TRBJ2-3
CASSFRGGSTDTQYF
TGCGCCAGCAGCTTTCGGGGGGGTAGCACAGATACGCAGTATTTT
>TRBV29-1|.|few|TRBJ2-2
CSVEDLGRGTGELFF
TGCAGCGTTGAAGACCTTGGGCGGGGCACCGGGGAGCTGTTTTTT
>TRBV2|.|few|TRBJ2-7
CASSERAETYEQYF
TGTGCCAGCAGTGAGAGGGCCGAAACCTACGAGCAGTACTTC
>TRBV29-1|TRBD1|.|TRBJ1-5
CSAKGTGLNQPQHF
TGCAGCGCGAAAGGGACAGGGCTTAACCAGCCCCAGCATTTT
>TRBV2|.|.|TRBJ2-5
CASSESSRETQYF
TGTGCCAGCAGTGAAAGCTCGAGGGAGACCCAGTACTTC
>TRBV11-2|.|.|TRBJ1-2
CASSLTSTDGYTF
TGTGCCAGCAGCTTGACCTCCACAGACGGCTACACCTTC
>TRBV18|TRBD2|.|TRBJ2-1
CASKSGGDEQFF
TGTGCCAGCAAGAGTGGGGGGGATGAGCAGTTCTTC
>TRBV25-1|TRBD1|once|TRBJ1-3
CASSEPGGSGNTIYF
TGTGCCAGCAGTGAACCAGGGGGAAGTGGAAACACCATATATTTT
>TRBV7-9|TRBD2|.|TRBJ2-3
CASSLELAGRDTQYF
TGTGCCAGCAGCTTAGAGCTAGCGGGGAGAGATACGCAGTATTTT
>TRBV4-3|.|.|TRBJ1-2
CASSQSTPGVYGYTF
TGCGCCAGCAGCCAATCTACTCCGGGGGTCTATGGCTACACCTTC
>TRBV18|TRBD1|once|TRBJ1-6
CASSPGQGNSPLHF
TGTGCCAGCTCACCGGGACAGGGGAATTCACCCCTCCACTTT
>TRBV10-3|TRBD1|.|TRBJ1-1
CAIRGQGFSTEAFF
TGTGCCATCAGAGGACAGGGGTTTAGCACTGAAGCTTTCTTT
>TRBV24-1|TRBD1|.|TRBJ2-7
CATSDPGQGREQYF
TGTGCCACCAGTGACCCCGGACAGGGGAGGGAGCAGTACTTC
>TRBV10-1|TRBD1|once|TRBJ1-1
CASSAGQGGATFF
TGCGCCAGCAGTGCTGGACAGGGTGGAGCGACTTTCTTT
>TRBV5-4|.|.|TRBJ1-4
CASSLWSTEKLFF
TGTGCCAGCAGCTTGTGGAGCACTGAAAAACTGTTTTTT
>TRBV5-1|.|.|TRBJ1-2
CASSLASPDYGYTF
TGCGCCAGCAGCTTGGCCTCTCCCGACTATGGCTACACCTTC
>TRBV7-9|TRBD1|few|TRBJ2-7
CASSLYGQGASEQYF
TGTGCCAGCAGCTTATACGGACAGGGGGCAAGCGAGCAGTACTTC
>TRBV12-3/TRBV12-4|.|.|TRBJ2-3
CASREVASTQYF
TGTGCCAGCAGGGAGGTGGCAAGTACGCAGTATTTT
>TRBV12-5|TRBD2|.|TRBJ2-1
CASGLSLGLAGNFF
TGTGCTAGTGGTCTTTCCCTAGGACTAGCGGGAAACTTCTTC
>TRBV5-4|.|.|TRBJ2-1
CASSLASHNEQFF
TGTGCCAGCAGCTTGGCGAGCCACAATGAGCAGTTCTTC
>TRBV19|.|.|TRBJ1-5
CASRNPRQLDQPQHF
TGTGCCAGTCGGAACCCCCGGCAGCTAGACCAGCCCCAGCATTTT
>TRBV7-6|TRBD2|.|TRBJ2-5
CASSWTSGGIQETQYF
TGTGCCAGCAGCTGGACTAGCGGGGGAATCCAAGAGACCCAGTACTTC
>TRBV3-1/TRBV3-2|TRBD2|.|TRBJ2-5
CASSQHLAGYQETQYF
TGTGCCAGCAGCCAACACCTAGCGGGGTACCAAGAGACCCAGTACTTC
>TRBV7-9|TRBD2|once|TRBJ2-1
CASSVGPASGRSSYNEQFF
TGTGCCAGCAGTGTAGGTCCGGCTAGCGGACGAAGCTCCTACAATGAGCAGTTCTTC
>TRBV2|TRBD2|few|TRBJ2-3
CASSPGLAPTDTQYF
TGTGCCAGCAGCCCGGGACTAGCTCCCACAGATACGCAGTATTTT
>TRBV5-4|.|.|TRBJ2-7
CASSSQGILSYEQYF
TGTGCCAGCAGCTCTCAGGGAATCCTTTCCTACGAGCAGTACTTC
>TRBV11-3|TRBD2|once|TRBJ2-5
CASSRGLAGVETQYF
TGTGCCAGCAGCCGGGGACTAGCGGGAGTGGAGACCCAGTACTTC
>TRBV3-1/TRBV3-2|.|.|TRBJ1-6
CASSAGSSYNSPLHF
TGTGCCAGCAGCGCCGGGAGCTCCTATAATTCACCCCTCCACTTT
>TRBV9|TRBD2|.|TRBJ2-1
CASSVDPSGSLINEQFF
TGTGCCAGCAGCGTAGACCCGAGCGGGAGCCTTATCAATGAGCAGTTCTTC
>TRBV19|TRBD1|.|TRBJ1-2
CASSIAGTEYGYTF
TGTGCCAGTAGTATAGCGGGGACAGAGTATGGCTACACCTTC
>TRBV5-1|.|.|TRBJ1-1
CASRGEAGTEAFF
TGCGCCAGCAGGGGGGAGGCCGGAACTGAAGCTTTCTTT
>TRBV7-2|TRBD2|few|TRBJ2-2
CASSPGGGGSTGELFF
TGTGCCAGCAGCCCCGGGGGGGGCGGGAGCACCGGGGAGCTGTTTTTT
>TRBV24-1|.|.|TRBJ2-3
CATSDLADTQYF
TGTGCCACCAGTGATTTGGCGGATACGCAGTATTTT
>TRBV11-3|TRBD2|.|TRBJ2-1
CASRPRTSSNEQFF
TGTGCCAGCAGACCAAGGACTAGCTCCAATGAGCAGTTCTTC
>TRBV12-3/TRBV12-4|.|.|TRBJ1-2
CASSLGLLGYTF
TGTGCCAGCAGTTTAGGACTTCTAGGCTACACCTTC
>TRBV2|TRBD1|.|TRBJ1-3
CASRAIQGRGSGNTIYF
TGTGCCAGCAGGGCTATACAGGGGCGAGGATCTGGAAACACCATATATTTT
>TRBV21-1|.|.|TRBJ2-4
CASSKRTAEEFF
TGTGCCAGCAGCAAAAGGACAGCGGAGGAGTTCTTC
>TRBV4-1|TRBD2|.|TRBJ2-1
CASSQRSGTSGTYNEQFF
TGCGCCAGCAGCCAAAGAAGTGGGACTAGCGGGACCTACAATGAGCAGTTCTTC